This section outlines one T cell receptor beta chain sequence together with its context. The data stem from a study of tumor and adjacent non-tumor tissue in lung cancer. Three rounds of nested PCR, following a modified ARM-PCR protocol, produced the TCRbeta library. TCRdb re-called the multiplex PCR reads through MiXCR, storing one row per CDR3 protein. This table has approximately 120,000 distinct CDR3 sequences, 75% appearing once. RNA was extracted from bulk tissue without any cell sorting. The CDR3 extends over 14 amino acids. Trimming took 1 base from V and 4 from J, leaving 11 bases between them.

The chain recombines TRBV12-3 or TRBV12-4 with TRBJ2-7; no reliable D call. The material sequenced was lung tumor tissue. The TCR originated in a woman in her sixties with non-small cell lung cancer. CDR3 amino acids: CASSLVPRVYEQYF. The CDR3 coding sequence is TGTGCCAGCAGTTTAGTGCCAAGAGTATACGAGCAGTACTTC.